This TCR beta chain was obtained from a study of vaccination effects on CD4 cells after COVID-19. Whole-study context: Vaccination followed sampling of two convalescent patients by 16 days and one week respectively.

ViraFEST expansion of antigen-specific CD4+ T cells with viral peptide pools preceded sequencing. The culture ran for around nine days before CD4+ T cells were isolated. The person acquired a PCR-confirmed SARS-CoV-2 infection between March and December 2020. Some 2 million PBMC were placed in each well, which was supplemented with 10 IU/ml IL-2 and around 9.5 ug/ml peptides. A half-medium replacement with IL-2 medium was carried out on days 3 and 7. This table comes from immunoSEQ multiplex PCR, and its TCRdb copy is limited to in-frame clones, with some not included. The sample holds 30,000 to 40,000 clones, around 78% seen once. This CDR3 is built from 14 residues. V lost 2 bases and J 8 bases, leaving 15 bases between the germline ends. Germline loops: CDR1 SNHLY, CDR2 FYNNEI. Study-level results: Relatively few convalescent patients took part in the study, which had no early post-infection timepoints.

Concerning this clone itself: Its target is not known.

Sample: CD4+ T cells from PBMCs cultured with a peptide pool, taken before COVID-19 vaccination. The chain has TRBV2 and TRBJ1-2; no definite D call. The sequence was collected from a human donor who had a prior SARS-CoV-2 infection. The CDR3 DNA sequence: TGTGCCAGCAGTGAATTTTCGGGTGCAGGCGGCTACACCTTC. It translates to CASSEFSGAGGYTF.